Listed below are T cell receptor beta chains from one sample, sequenced in a study of tumor-infiltrating lymphocytes in primary liver carcinoma. TCRdb recomputed calls from the multiplex PCR reads with MiXCR, one row per CDR3 protein. The top ten clones hold less than 20% of a sample with about 190,000 distinct CDR3 sequences, 85% of them seen once. Sequencing was performed on tumor tissue from primary liver carcinoma. These receptor sequences come from a man in his forties or fifties with primary liver carcinoma and hepatitis B virus infection. Each CDR3 is given without its conserved first and last residue. Fields, in order: V gene, J gene, CDR3 protein.

TRBV29-1	TRBJ2-7	SVLSRGGCEQY
TRBV7-3	TRBJ2-3	ASSYGAVDTQY
TRBV4-1	TRBJ2-3	ASSQGGGLAGGPDTHY
TRBV6-4	TRBJ1-6	ASSGIAGGDSPLH
TRBV7-3	TRBJ2-1	ASNLFREGEQF
TRBV4-1	TRBJ2-3	ASSQDPCGRDTQY
TRBV11-3	TRBJ1-2	ASSPTGQSSSHSDYT
TRBV12-3/TRBV12-4	TRBJ1-4	ANSLSGVGEKMF
TRBV14	TRBJ2-1	AISTVAAWVNNEQF
TRBV4-2	TRBJ2-6	ASSLVGTSGSGANVLT
TRBV6-2/TRBV6-3	TRBJ2-1	DSRPFGREGQNKQF
TRBV5-1	TRBJ2-5	ASTPGGARETQY
TRBV4-2	TRBJ2-3	ASSHEATYTDKQY
TRBV5-8	TRBJ2-7	VSSLSLAGTGSEQY
TRBV12-3/TRBV12-4	TRBJ1-5	ASIFGVLQPQH
TRBV4-2	TRBJ2-4	ASSQGAGVAEKNIKY
TRBV6-4	TRBJ2-1	ASSALAGSSNKQF
TRBV12-3/TRBV12-4	TRBJ1-1	ASSLATGPRGGTEAF
TRBV11-1	TRBJ2-1	TSSPGLAGEYNEQF
TRBV11-1	TRBJ2-1	ASTSSRDRDLNEQF
TRBV16	TRBJ1-5	ASSQGQSQPQH
TRBV4-2	TRBJ1-2	ASSHEGGSSYDFT
TRBV29-1	TRBJ2-2	SVSGPGNTEELL
TRBV11-2	TRBJ2-2	ASSFSRSSTGELF
TRBV28	TRBJ2-4	ASSPPGLGRNIQH
TRBV6-2/TRBV6-3	TRBJ1-1	ASLGQEDTEAF
TRBV29-1	TRBJ2-7	SVEDTGGSFYEHY
TRBV12-3/TRBV12-4	TRBJ2-5	ASSLRGVETQY
TRBV6-6	TRBJ2-1	VSSYSNPVYNEQL
TRBV11-3	TRBJ2-2	ASSLNAITVELF
TRBV28	TRBJ2-4	ATERQGVNIQY
TRBV29-1	TRBJ2-2	RVEDRTVAGELF
TRBV5-4	TRBJ2-3	ASRIVGLHGDTQY
TRBV30	TRBJ2-3	AWNRGYPDTQY
TRBV6-6	TRBJ2-1	ASSFYVGAPYNEQF
TRBV11-2	TRBJ2-5	ASSSVGPVPETQY
TRBV6-6	TRBJ1-1	ASSSGGTAEAL
TRBV29-1	TRBJ2-5	SVPSRGRGIQY
TRBV5-1	TRBJ2-3	ASSNAGGKGADMQY
TRBV19	TRBJ2-3	ANSRGRGNTQY
TRBV4-3	TRBJ2-7	ASSQDWGPPTYGQN
TRBV5-4	TRBJ2-1	ATSWVGNEQF
TRBV28	TRBJ1-5	ATRLDRYSNQPQH
TRBV6-1	-	ASRLGTTHFSEQY
TRBV29-1	TRBJ2-5	SAEKGGQETQY
TRBV29-1	TRBJ2-1	SDARDFTREKF
TRBV11-1	TRBJ1-6	ASSLTLVSPPH
TRBV12-3/TRBV12-4	TRBJ2-5	ANSLGDGETQY
TRBV6-2/TRBV6-3	TRBJ2-3	TSLLGPSGNVPPGTDTQY
TRBV7-9	TRBJ2-7	AIGDGSYQQY
TRBV6-1	TRBJ2-1	ASRDGLAGANGQF
TRBV11-2	TRBJ2-2	ASTTDSETRELF